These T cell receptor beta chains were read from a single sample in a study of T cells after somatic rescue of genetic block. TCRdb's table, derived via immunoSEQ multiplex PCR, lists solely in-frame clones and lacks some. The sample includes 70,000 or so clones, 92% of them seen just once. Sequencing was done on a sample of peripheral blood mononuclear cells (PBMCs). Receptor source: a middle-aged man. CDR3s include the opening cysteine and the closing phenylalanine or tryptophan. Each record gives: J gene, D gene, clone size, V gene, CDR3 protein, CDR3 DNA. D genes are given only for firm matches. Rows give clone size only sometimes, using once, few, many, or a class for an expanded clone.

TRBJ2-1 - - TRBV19 CASSIGEGGYNEQFF TGTGCCAGTAGTATAGGCGAGGGGGGCTACAATGAGCAGTTCTTC
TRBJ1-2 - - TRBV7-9 CASSLDIGVNYGYTF TGTGCCAGCAGCTTAGATATCGGGGTTAACTATGGCTACACCTTC
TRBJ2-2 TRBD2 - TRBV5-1 CASRTGLAGVYGTGELFF TGCGCCAGCAGAACGGGACTAGCGGGGGTATACGGCACCGGGGAGCTGTTTTTT
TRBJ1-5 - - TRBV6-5 CASSPSVNQPQHF TGTGCCAGCAGTCCGTCAGTCAATCAGCCCCAGCATTTT
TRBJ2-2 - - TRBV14 CASRYQDTGELFF TGTGCCAGCAGGTACCAAGACACCGGGGAGCTGTTTTTT
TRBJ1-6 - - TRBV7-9 CASSPGPRAASPLHF TGTGCCAGCAGCCCCGGACCGCGCGCCGCTTCACCCCTCCACTTT
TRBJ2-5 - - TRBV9 CASSVVPGQETQYF TGTGCCAGCAGCGTAGTTCCGGGCCAAGAGACCCAGTACTTC
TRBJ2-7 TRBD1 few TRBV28 CASRQGALMYEQYF TGTGCCAGCAGGCAGGGGGCCTTAATGTACGAGCAGTACTTC
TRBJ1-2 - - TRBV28 CASRKAGNNYGYTF TGTGCCAGTAGGAAGGCCGGGAATAACTATGGCTACACCTTC
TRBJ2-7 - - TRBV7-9 CASSSGISYEQYF TGTGCCAGCAGCTCGGGCATTTCCTACGAGCAGTACTTC
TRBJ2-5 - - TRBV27 CASSLSWGPQETQYF TGTGCCAGCAGTTTATCGTGGGGTCCCCAAGAGACCCAGTACTTC
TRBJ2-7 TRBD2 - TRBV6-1 CASSEAGGGSFEQYF TGTGCCAGCAGTGAAGCTGGCGGGGGGTCTTTCGAGCAGTACTTC
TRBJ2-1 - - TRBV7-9 CASSLDGTLGFF TGTGCCAGCAGCCTAGACGGGACATTGGGGTTCTTC
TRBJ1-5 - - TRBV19 CASISNQPQHF TGTGCCAGTATCTCTAATCAGCCCCAGCATTTT
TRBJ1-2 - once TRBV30 CAWSVVAKANYGYTF TGTGCCTGGAGTGTAGTCGCTAAAGCTAACTATGGCTACACCTTC
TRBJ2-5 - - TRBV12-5 CASALGIAIQETQYF TGTGCTAGTGCCCTGGGGATAGCTATCCAAGAGACCCAGTACTTC
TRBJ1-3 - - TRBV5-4 CASSLNHSIYSGNTIYF TGTGCCAGCAGCTTGAATCACAGTATCTACTCTGGAAACACCATATATTTT
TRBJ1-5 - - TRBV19 CASRVDVASNQPQHF TGTGCCAGTCGGGTTGACGTCGCTAGCAATCAGCCCCAGCATTTT
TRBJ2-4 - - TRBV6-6 CASSYGAKLAKNIQYF TGTGCCAGCAGTTACGGGGCTAAGCTAGCCAAAAACATTCAGTACTTC
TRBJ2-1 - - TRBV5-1 CASSINYNEQFF TGCGCCAGCAGCATAAACTACAATGAGCAGTTCTTC
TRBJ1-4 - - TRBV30 CAWSVREKLFF TGTGCCTGGAGTGTACGTGAAAAACTGTTTTTT
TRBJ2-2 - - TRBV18 CASSPQGNTGELFF TGTGCCAGCTCACCTCAGGGAAACACCGGGGAGCTGTTTTTT
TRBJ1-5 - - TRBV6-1 CASSPSNQPQHF TGTGCCAGCAGCCCCAGCAATCAGCCCCAGCATTTT
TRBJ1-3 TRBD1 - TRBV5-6 CASSWGTGLGSSSGNTIYF TGTGCCAGCAGCTGGGGGACAGGTCTGGGGTCAAGCTCTGGAAACACCATATATTTT
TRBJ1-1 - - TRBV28 CASKRELNTEAFF TGTGCCAGCAAAAGAGAATTGAACACTGAAGCTTTCTTT
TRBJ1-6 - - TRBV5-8 CASSLIGARVNSPLHF TGTGCCAGCAGCTTGATTGGGGCAAGAGTTAATTCACCCCTCCACTTT
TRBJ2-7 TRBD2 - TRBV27 CASSWTSGLEQYF TGTGCCAGCAGTTGGACTAGCGGGTTGGAGCAGTACTTC
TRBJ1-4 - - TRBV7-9 CASRPPGALGEKLFF TGTGCCAGCAGACCTCCCGGGGCCCTCGGTGAAAAACTGTTTTTT
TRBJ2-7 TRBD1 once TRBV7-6 CASSLGPGQEPYEQYF TGTGCCAGCAGCTTAGGGCCGGGACAGGAACCCTACGAGCAGTACTTC
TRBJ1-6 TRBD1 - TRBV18 CASSPTGQGNSPLHF TGTGCCAGCTCCCCTACCGGACAGGGGAATTCACCCCTCCACTTT
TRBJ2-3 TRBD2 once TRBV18 CASSPLSSGGAWDTQYF TGTGCCAGCTCACCATTGAGTAGCGGGGGGGCCTGGGATACGCAGTATTTT
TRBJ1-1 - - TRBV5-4 CASSLAPTFSGMNTEAFF TGTGCCAGCAGCTTGGCCCCCACGTTTTCGGGGATGAACACTGAAGCTTTCTTT
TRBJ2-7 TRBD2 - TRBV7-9 CASSLGYWASGLSYEQYF TGTGCCAGCAGCTTAGGTTATTGGGCTAGCGGGCTCTCCTACGAGCAGTACTTC
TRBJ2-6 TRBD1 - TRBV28 CASSDRTGQGSGANVLTF TGTGCCAGCAGCGATAGGACAGGGCAGGGCTCTGGGGCCAACGTCCTGACTTTC
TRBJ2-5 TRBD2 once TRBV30 CAWSGTLAGVTQYF TGTGCCTGGAGTGGGACTCTAGCGGGGGTGACCCAGTACTTC
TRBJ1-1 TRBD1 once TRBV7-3 CASSSGGNTEAFF TGTGCCAGCAGCTCAGGGGGGAACACTGAAGCTTTCTTT
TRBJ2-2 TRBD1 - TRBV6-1 CASSDRDRSNTGELFF TGTGCCAGCAGTGACCGGGACAGGAGCAACACCGGGGAGCTGTTTTTT
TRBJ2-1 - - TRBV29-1 CSTKLSSGPYNEQFF TGCAGCACAAAACTGTCGAGCGGACCTTACAATGAGCAGTTCTTC
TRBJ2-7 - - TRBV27 CASSYSGGGYEQYF TGTGCCAGCAGTTATTCCGGGGGTGGATACGAGCAGTACTTC
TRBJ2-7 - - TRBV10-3 CAISESRESEQYF TGTGCCATCAGTGAGTCCAGGGAGAGCGAGCAGTACTTC
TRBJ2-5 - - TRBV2 CASTLLRRPETQYF TGTGCCAGCACCCTCCTCCGACGGCCAGAGACCCAGTACTTC
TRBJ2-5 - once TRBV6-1 CASSQLGVQETQYF TGTGCCAGCAGTCAATTGGGGGTTCAAGAGACCCAGTACTTC
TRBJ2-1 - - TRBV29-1 CSGKLGPAEQFF TGCAGCGGTAAACTGGGGCCGGCTGAGCAGTTCTTC
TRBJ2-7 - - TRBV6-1 CASSGYGTLSSYEQYF TGTGCCAGCAGTGGCTACGGGACCTTGAGCTCCTACGAGCAGTACTTC
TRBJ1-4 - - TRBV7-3 CASSPGGGNEKLFF TGTGCCAGCTCGCCCGGGGGTGGTAATGAAAAACTGTTTTTT
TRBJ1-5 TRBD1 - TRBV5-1 CASSLGQGGANQPQHF TGCGCCAGCAGCTTGGGACAGGGGGGTGCGAATCAGCCCCAGCATTTT
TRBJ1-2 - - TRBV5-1 CASSVIPGDFGYTF TGCGCCAGCAGCGTTATACCAGGGGACTTCGGCTACACCTTC
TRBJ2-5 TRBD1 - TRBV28 CASSLLQGARETQYF TGTGCCAGCAGTTTACTGCAGGGGGCGCGGGAGACCCAGTACTTC
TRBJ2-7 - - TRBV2 CASSVVGVYEQYF TGTGCCAGCAGTGTCGTAGGGGTTTACGAGCAGTACTTC
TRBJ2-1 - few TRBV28 CASTLMNRYNEQFF TGTGCCAGCACCTTAATGAACAGGTACAATGAGCAGTTCTTC
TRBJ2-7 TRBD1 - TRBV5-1 CASSPNRDSHYEQYF TGCGCCAGCAGCCCGAACCGGGACAGTCACTACGAGCAGTACTTC
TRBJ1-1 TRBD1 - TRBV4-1 CASSLDRGGTEAFF TGCGCCAGCAGCCTCGACAGGGGGGGCACTGAAGCTTTCTTT
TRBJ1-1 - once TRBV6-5 CASSRPTNTEAFF TGTGCCAGCAGTAGACCTACGAACACTGAAGCTTTCTTT